This T cell receptor (beta chain) was profiled in a study of T cell responses to AZD1222 COVID-19 vaccine. A word on this clone: Antigen: not known.

Only in-frame clones appear in the TCRdb table, and some are missing; sequencing was by immunoSEQ multiplex PCR. Of roughly 130,000 clones in the sample, roughly 87% are singletons; the top ten hold approximately 1.4%. Study-wide results and limits: The donor cohort was predominantly white British with a female majority, and clonal diversity may have been underestimated. Variant regions that are unmutated are reportedly the target of nearly half of spike-specific TCRs.

V was clipped by 6 bases and J by 0 bases, with 9 bases between them. Germline loops: CDR1 KGHSH, CDR2 LQKENI. CDR3 length: 13 residues. The J gene is TRBJ2-7, the V gene TRBV18, with D perhaps matching TRBD2 (6 bases). This TCR derives from an adult in good health. The source was peripheral blood, collected on day 0 of AZD1222 vaccination. The CDR3 is CASSPRGSYEQYF. For the CDR3, the DNA is TGTGCCAGCTCGCCGCGGGGCTCCTACGAGCAGTACTTC.